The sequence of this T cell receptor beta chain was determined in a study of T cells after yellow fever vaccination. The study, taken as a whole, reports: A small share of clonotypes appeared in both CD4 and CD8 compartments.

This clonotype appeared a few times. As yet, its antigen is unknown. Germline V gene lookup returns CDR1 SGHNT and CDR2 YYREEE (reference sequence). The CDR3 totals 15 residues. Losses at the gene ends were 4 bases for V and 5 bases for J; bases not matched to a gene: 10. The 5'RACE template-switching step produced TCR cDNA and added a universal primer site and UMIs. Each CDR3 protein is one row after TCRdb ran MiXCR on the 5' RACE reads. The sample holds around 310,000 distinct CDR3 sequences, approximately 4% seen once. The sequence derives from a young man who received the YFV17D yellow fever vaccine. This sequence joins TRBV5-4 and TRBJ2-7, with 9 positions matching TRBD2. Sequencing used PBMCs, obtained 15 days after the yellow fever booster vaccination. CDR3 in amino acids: CASSRKQRGADEQYF. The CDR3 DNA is TGTGCCAGCAGCCGCAAACAGCGGGGGGCCGACGAGCAGTACTTC.